The entry below gives a single T cell receptor beta chain sequence along with its context. Which antigen it targets is not known. No base qualities exist here, and no much larger clone lies one base off it. Taken from cysteine to phenylalanine, the CDR3 has 13 residues. CDR3 DNA is the only sequence kept; it has 39 bases, read in frame from the first base. V is pruned by 5 bases and J by 4 bases, leaving 2 bases of the junction without a gene match. The CDR1 and CDR2 encoded by the germline V gene are SGHRS and YFSETQ. These data are taken from a study of T cell responses to AZD1222 COVID-19 vaccine (dated by TCRdb to about 2021). Study-level background: Because spike-specific TCR depth and breadth did not differ between the two schedules, AZD1222 recipients who got a second dose at roughly 4 weeks were pooled with those who got a second dose at roughly 12 weeks. Trial participants were enrolled by age into 18-55, 56-69 and 70-plus year subgroups, with around 150, 28 and 57 TCR-sequenced participants respectively. TCR sequencing was performed for about 250 trial participants, of whom about 210 were given two doses of AZD1222 and 26 were given two doses of MenACWY control vaccine. Study-wide conclusions, independent of this receptor: A significant rise in spike-specific TCR breadth and depth was observed after two AZD1222 doses relative to day 0 and relative to MenACWY recipients. Conclusions about previously exposed vaccinees are limited, since just 6 or 7 AZD1222 recipients were seropositive for SARS-CoV-2 at baseline. In the small 56-69-year group, the increase in depth fell short of significance, most likely because of low power. CD4 TCRs associated with the vaccine covered the entire spike protein, and the dominant responses were in regions 160-218 and 743-854. Participants were mostly white British, with more females than males. The authors suggested clonal diversity may have been underestimated. Epitopes outside the regions mutated in the B.1.351 and B.1.1.7 variants were reportedly recognized by nearly half of the unique spike-specific TCRs. Because no day 14 peak-response samples were available, repertoires were characterized only after the peak T cell response.

The CDR3 regions of human TCRbeta chains were analyzed by immunosequencing. The study's processing was this. Repertoire TCRs were matched against a reference library of SARS-CoV-2-specific TCRs generated with the MIRA antigen-specificity platform. Breadth was defined as the fraction of unique TCRs that were SARS-CoV-2-associated. Depth was defined as the fraction of total T cells that were SARS-CoV-2-associated. Each spike-specific TCR was assigned to its reactive spike region and to a CD4 or CD8 class using the MIRA data. Log10-transformed breadth and depth values were compared by one-way ANOVA with Sidak's multiple comparisons tests. Here the immuneACCESS table is served through TCRdb, limited to in-frame sequences with V and J called. Missing clones are a known gap in these copies; in checked studies unresolved V genes cover under half, and the rest lacks a known reason. That table furnishes V, J and clone size, whereas the DNA furnished D and trimming. Present in this sample are around 78,000 clones, roughly 90% of which were seen just once. The biggest ten clones account for under 5% of the sample.

This sample's time point label indicates: baseline before first vaccination. Vaccinee samples were obtained from the UK trials COV001 and COV002, which included a single-blind randomized controlled phase 2/3 trial of AZD1222 (ChAdOx1 nCoV-19) in healthy adults. Trial participant PBMC samples were collected at day 0 and day 28 after the second dose for TCRbeta chain sequencing. This sequence uses TRBV5-1 and TRBJ2-2; the central 7 bases match TRBD2. The sequencing used peripheral blood, collected on day 0 of AZD1222 vaccination. This TCR derives from an adult in good health. The base sequence is TGCGCCAGCAGTCCGGGAGGCACCGGGGAGCTGTTTTTT. This gives the protein CASSPGGTGELFF.